This TCR beta chain was documented in a study of vaccination and CD4 T cells after COVID-19. Time point defined: late sampling 161 to 241 days after vaccination in a few convalescent patients. Documented treatment: approximately 11-day PBMC culture with coronavirus spike peptide pools or control peptides (ViraFEST assay). Cultured CD4+ T-cell DNA underwent Oncomine TCR Beta short-read sequencing. TCRdb re-called the PCR reads through MiXCR, storing one row per CDR3 protein. The sample has 25,000 to 30,000 distinct CDR3 sequences, roughly a third seen once. Details on this clonotype: Its antigen is not identified.

The sequences come from CD4+ T cells from blood, cultured in vitro, collected about 7 months after SARS-CoV-2 vaccination. The source is a human donor who had recovered from COVID-19.

The CDR3 DNA sequence: TGTGCCAGCCCCAGGGGGCCTAATTTATACAATGAGCAGTTCTTC. This translates into CASPRGPNLYNEQFF. The chain combines TRBV2 with TRBJ2-1, with 8 bases fitting TRBD1. V lost 8 bases to trimming and J lost 4 bases; unmatched junction nucleotides: 10. Germline assignment: CDR1 SNHLY and CDR2 FYNNEI. This CDR3 contains 15 residues.